This TCR beta chain stems from a study of T cell responses to AZD1222 COVID-19 vaccine. On the study more broadly: Pooling was applied to second doses at about 4 or about 12 weeks. General study findings and limits: Of the AZD1222 recipients, only 5 or 6 were seropositive at baseline. Among vaccine-associated CD4 TCRs, coverage spanned spike, with dominance at 160-218 and 743-854. Clonal diversity was possibly underestimated, and white British individuals and females predominated among donors.

The table came from immunoSEQ multiplex PCR; TCRdb's copy has only in-frame clones and leaves some out. The sample includes 150,000 or so clones, 90% of them seen just once. A note on this clone: As yet, its antigen is unknown.

Germline V gives CDR1 MGHRA, CDR2 YSYEKL. With 0 bases removed from V and 2 bases from J, the gap between germline ends came to 8 bases. CDR3 size: 14 residues. The specimen comprised peripheral blood, sampled on day 0 of AZD1222 vaccination. This receptor was taken from an adult in good health. The V call is TRBV4-1, the J call TRBJ2-7; no clear D gene. DNA of the CDR3: TGCGCCAGCAGCCAAGATCCACAAGCCTACGAGCAGTACTTC. Its protein is CASSQDPQAYEQYF.